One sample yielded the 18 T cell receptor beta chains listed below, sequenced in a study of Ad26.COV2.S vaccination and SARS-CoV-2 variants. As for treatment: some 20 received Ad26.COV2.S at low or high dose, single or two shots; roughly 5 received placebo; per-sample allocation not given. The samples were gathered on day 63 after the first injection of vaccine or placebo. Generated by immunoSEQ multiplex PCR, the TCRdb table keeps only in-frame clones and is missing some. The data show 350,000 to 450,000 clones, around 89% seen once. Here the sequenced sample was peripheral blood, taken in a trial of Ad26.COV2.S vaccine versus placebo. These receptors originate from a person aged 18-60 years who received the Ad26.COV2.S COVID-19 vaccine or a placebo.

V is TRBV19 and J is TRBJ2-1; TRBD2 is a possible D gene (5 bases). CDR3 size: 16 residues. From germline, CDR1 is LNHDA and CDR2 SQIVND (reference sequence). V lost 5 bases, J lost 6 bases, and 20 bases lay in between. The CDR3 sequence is CASSPNLAGVGNEQFF. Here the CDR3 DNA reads TGTGCCAGTAGTCCAAACTTGGCCGGGGTTGGCAATGAGCAGTTCTTC.

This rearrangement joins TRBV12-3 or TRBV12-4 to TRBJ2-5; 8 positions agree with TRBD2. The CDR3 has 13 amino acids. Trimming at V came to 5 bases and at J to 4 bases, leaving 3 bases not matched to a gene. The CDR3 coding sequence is TGTGCCAGCAGTCCAGGACTAGCAGAGACCCAGTACTTC. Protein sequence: CASSPGLAETQYF.

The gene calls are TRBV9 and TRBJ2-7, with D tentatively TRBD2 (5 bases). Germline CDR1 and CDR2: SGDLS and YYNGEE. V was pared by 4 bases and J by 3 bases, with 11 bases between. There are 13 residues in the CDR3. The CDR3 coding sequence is TGTGCCAGCAGCCGAGGGTCGAACTACGAGCAGTACTTC. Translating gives CASSRGSNYEQYF.

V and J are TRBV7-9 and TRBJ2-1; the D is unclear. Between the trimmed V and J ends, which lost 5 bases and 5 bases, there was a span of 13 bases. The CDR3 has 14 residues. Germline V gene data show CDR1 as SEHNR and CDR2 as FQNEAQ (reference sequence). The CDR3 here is CASSNPGLNNEQFF. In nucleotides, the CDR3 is TGTGCCAGCAGCAACCCTGGCCTCAACAATGAGCAGTTCTTC.

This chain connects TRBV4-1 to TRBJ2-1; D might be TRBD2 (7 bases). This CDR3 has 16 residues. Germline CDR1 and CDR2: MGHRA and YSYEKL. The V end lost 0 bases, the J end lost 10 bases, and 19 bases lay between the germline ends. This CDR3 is CASSQDSGTTTGEQFF. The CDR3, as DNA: TGCGCCAGCAGCCAAGACTCCGGGACTACCACAGGGGAGCAGTTCTTC.

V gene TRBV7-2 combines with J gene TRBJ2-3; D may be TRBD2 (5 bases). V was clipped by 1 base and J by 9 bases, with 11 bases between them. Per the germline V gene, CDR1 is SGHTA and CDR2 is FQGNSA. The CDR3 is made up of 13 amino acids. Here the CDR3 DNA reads TGTGCCAGCAGCTTAGAGGCGGAGCGGACGCAGTATTTT. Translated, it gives CASSLEAERTQYF.

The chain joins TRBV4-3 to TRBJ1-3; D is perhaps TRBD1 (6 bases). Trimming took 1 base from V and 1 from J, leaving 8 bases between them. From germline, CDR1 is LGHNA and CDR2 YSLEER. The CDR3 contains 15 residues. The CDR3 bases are TGCGCCAGCAGCCAAGCCAGGGGATCTGGAAACACCATATATTTT. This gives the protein CASSQARGSGNTIYF.

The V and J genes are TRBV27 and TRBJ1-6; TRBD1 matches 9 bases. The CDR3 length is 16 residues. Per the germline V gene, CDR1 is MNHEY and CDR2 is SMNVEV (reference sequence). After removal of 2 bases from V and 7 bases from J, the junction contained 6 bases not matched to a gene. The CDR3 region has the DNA TGTGCCAGCAGTTTAGGGACAGGGCATTGGAATTCACCCCTCCACTTT. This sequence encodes CASSLGTGHWNSPLHF.

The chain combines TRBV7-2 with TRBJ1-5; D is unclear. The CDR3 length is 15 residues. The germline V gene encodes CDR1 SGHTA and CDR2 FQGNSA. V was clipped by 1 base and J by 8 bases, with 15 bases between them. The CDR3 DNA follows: TGTGCCAGCAGCTTAGACAGCCTAGGAGTGAAGCCCCAGCATTTT. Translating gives CASSLDSLGVKPQHF.

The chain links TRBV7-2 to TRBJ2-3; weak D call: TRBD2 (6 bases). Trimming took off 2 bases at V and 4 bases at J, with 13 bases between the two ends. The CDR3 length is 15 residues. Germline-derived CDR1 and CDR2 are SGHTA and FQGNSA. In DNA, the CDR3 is TGTGCCAGCAGCTTACTGGGCAGCGGGTCAGATACGCAGTATTTT. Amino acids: CASSLLGSGSDTQYF.

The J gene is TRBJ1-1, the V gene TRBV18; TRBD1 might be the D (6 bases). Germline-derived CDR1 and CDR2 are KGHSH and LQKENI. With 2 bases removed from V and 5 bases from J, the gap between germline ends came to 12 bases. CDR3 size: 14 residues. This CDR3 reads CASSPIQGSTEAFF. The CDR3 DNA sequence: TGTGCCAGCTCACCAATCCAGGGGAGTACTGAAGCTTTCTTT.

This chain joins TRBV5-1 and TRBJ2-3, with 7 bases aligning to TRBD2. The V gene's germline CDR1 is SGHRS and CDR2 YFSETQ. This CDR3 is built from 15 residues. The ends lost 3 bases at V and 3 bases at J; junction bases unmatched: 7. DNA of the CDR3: TGCGCCAGCAGCTCCTGGGGGGGGAGAACAGATACGCAGTATTTT. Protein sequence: CASSSWGGRTDTQYF.

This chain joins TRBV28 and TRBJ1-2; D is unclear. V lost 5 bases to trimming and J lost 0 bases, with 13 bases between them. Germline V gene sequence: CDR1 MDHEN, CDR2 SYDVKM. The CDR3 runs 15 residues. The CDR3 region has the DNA TGTGCCAGCAGTGCCTCAGTCTACTCTAACTATGGCTACACCTTC. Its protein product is CASSASVYSNYGYTF.

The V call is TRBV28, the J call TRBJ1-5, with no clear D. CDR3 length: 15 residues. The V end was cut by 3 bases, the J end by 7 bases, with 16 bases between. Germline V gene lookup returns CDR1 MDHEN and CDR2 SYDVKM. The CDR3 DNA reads TGTGCCAGCAGTTTCCCCTCTAGTGGCAGACAGCCCCAGCATTTT. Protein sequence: CASSFPSSGRQPQHF.

The CDR3 sequence: CASSEHQTAGSGNTIYF. The CDR3 DNA sequence: TGTGCCAGCAGTGAACACCAAACAGCAGGCTCTGGAAACACCATATATTTT. This sequence joins TRBV6-1 and TRBJ1-3, with D unresolved. Germline CDR1 reads MNHNS; CDR2 reads SASEGT. The length of the CDR3 is 17 residues. V was cut by 2 bases and J by 0 bases, with 14 bases left in between.

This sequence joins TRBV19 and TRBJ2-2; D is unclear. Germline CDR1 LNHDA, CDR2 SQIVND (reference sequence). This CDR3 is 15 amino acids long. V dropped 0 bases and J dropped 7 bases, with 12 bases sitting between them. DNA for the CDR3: TGTGCCAGTAGTATAGAATGGCAGGCAGACGGGGAGCTGTTTTTT. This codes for CASSIEWQADGELFF.

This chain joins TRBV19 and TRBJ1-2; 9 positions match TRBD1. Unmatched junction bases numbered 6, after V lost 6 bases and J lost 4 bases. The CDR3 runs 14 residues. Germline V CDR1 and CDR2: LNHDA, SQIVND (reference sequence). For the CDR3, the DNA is TGTGCCAGTAGGAAGACAGGGGGTGCCTATGGCTACACCTTC. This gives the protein CASRKTGGAYGYTF.

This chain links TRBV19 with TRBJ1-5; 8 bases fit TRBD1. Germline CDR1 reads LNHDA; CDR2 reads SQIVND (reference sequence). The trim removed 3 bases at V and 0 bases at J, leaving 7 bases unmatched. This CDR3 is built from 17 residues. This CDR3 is CASSIRDRIYSNQPQHF. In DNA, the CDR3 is TGTGCCAGTAGTATTCGGGACAGGATCTATAGCAATCAGCCCCAGCATTTT.